Described below is a single TCR beta chain sequence and its context. Its cognate antigen has yet to be identified. No clone much larger than this one lies a single base away; base qualities are absent. TCR CDR3 regions were amplified from genomic DNA by multiplex PCR using the deep immunoSEQ assay. Genomic DNA extracted from each cell subset was distributed evenly over all wells of several immunoSEQ 96-well plates, and each plate served as one replicate. For sorted subsets, each replicate PCR was loaded with about 0.2 ug genomic DNA, equivalent to 25,000 to 35,000 T cell genomes. The purified libraries were quantified using a Qubit 3.0 fluorometer, sized with a Bioanalyzer 2100, and then quantified again using the KAPA Library Quantification kit. A separate single-read 150-cycle Illumina NextSeq 550 flow cell was used to sequence each immunoSEQ 96-well plate. In the source study's methods: Because the immunoSEQ output included only junctional sequences and no quality scores, the filtering could not be the same as the filtering used for full-length reads. Sequences were annotated with PyIR, a Python wrapper for IgBLAST v1.9, using IMGT germline references to assign V/J genes and CDR3. Reads with weak V/J assignments (E-value above 1e-6), missing CDR3, stop codons, out-of-frame junctions, or ambiguous translated residues were removed. A V3J clonotype was defined by an identical inferred V gene, J gene, and CDR3 amino acid sequence. Percentage overlap between repertoires was calculated by dividing the number of shared unique clonotypes by the size of the smaller repertoire. Repertoire richness was assessed with RTK rarefaction, the Chao1 estimator, and Recon v2.1 estimates of unobserved clonotypes. OLGA was used to compute generation probabilities for all TCRbeta clonotypes that the gDNA method yielded from a handful of donors. Sourced from immuneACCESS, this table was stored by TCRdb with only in-frame sequences that have V and J called. A share of the clones is absent; for the studies checked, an unresolved V gene accounts for under half, and the remainder has no known explanation. V and J calls and clone size come straight from that table; D and trimming were deduced from the DNA. The sample data list under 2.5 million clones, and roughly 90% of these were observed just once. Around 0.4% of the sample is in the top ten clones.

Donors were healthy HIV-negative adults with no recently reported acute infections or vaccinations. Every donor was a Caucasian adult living in Nashville, Tennessee, USA. CD4+ T cells were enriched by magnetic negative selection, after which naive cells were positively selected on CD45RA and the negative fraction was taken as the memory subset. Blood was obtained by leukapheresis, after which PBMCs were separated by Ficoll-Histopaque density gradient centrifugation and cryopreserved in liquid nitrogen vapor phase. Purity and quantity of every magnetically sorted T cell population were checked by analytical flow cytometry. Genomic DNA was isolated from every sorted fraction and measured by UV absorbance on a Nanodrop 2000c. The junction shows trimming of 6 bases on V and 3 bases on J, and the gene matches do not reach 4 bases of it. The CDR3 runs 15 amino acids, cysteine and phenylalanine included. The read is trimmed to its CDR3 DNA, 45 bases read in frame from base 1. The CDR1 and CDR2 encoded by the germline V gene (reference sequence) are LNHDA and SQIVND.

This sample was included in a study of shared clonotypes between healthy human individuals (dated by TCRdb to about 2020). About the study as a whole: The cohort included three men and a couple of women between 18 and 49 years of age. To increase sequencing depth and limit assay-specific biases, different laboratories used diverse techniques to prepare libraries and sequence TCR repertoires. Per donor, three plates each were used for CD4 naive and CD4 memory, two for CD8 naive, and one for CD8 memory. Between about 0.8 and 9 billion PBMCs per donor were obtained by leukapheresis. To estimate repertoire size and how much clonotype sharing occurs between individuals, the study deeply sequenced the blood TCR repertoires of about five healthy adults.

Broader findings and caveats from the paper: Based on pairwise subsampling, the degree of clonotype sharing among donors was expected to be affected by sequencing depth. Only blood was sampled, and tissue TCR repertoires likely differ from those in blood. Higher generation probabilities were observed for clonotypes shared by all four sorted-subset donors than for non-shared clonotypes. Because the study included a small number of donors, the genetic and exposure-history diversity represented was limited. When four donors were compared, the shared fraction of clonotypes was about 5.4% for naive CD4, around 4% for naive CD8, more than 2% for memory CD4, and 0.4% for memory CD8. Estimated clonotype richness was generally larger for naive than for memory subsets. Incomplete sequencing was indicated by rarefaction of sorted-subset datasets, despite the large sequencing depth.

The TCR comes from a man between 18 and 35 years old in good health. Some clones in this sample may be carry-over from other donors' samples. The V and J genes are TRBV19 and TRBJ2-6, with 8 bases in between that match TRBD1. Sequenced: naive CD4+ T cells from PBMCs. Explained via the paper, the cell subset or site label denotes: CD45RA+ positively selected. The sequence in DNA is TGTGCCAGTAGACAGGGGGAATTTGGGGCCAACGTCCTGACTTTC. Its protein is CASRQGEFGANVLTF.